The next 28 T cell receptor beta chains were all read from a single sample in a study of CD8 T cells in Susac syndrome. Random hexamers were used to reverse transcribe 0.5 to 1 ug of RNA. TCRdb fed the immunoSEQ multiplex PCR reads into MiXCR, producing one record per CDR3 protein. Seen here are 100,000 to 150,000 distinct CDR3 sequences, roughly 80% observed once, and the top ten hold roughly 0.5%. Sequencing input: CD8+ T cells from PBMCs. These receptors originate from a human donor with multiple sclerosis.

This clonotype was picked up a small number of times. This rearrangement joins TRBV7-6 to TRBJ1-5, with D hard to call. In germline, CDR1 is SGHVS, CDR2 FNYEAQ. The germline V and J ends were trimmed by 5 bases and 11 bases, with 16 bases remaining between them. This CDR3 spans 13 amino acids. The CDR3 is CASSPGPQYTQHF. The DNA for the CDR3 is TGTGCCAGCAGCCCCGGGCCCCAGTATACCCAGCATTTT. The whole variable domain, remainder taken from reference TRBV7-6 and TRBJ1-5, is GAGVSQSPRYKVTKRGQDVALRCDPISGHVSLYWYRQALGQGPEFLTYFNYEAQQDKSGLPNDRFSAERPEGSISTLTIQRTEQRDSAMYRCASSPGPQYTQHFGDGTRLSIL.

The V and J genes are TRBV10-3 and TRBJ2-2; possible D gene TRBD1, 6 bases. The V gene lost 8 bases and the J gene lost 2 bases, with 12 bases spanning the gap. Germline CDR1 reads ENHRY; CDR2 reads SYGVKD. The CDR3 length is 14 residues. CDR3: CAIPGVLNTGELFF. DNA of the CDR3: TGTGCCATCCCAGGGGTTTTAAACACCGGGGAGCTGTTTTTT.

The CDR3, as DNA: TGTGCCAGCAGCCAAACTAGCGGGGGACCCAGGGAGCAGTACTTC. As protein: CASSQTSGGPREQYF. The genes are TRBV7-9 and TRBJ2-7; 11 bases are shared with TRBD2. Trimming cost V 5 bases and J 7 bases; bases outside gene matches: 10. Germline-derived CDR1 and CDR2 are SEHNR and FQNEAQ (reference sequence). This CDR3 contains 15 residues.

The gene calls are TRBV6-4 and TRBJ2-7; D may be TRBD1 (6 bases). Trimming stripped 4 bases from V and 2 bases from J, with 12 bases between. Looked up from germline, CDR1 is MRHNA and CDR2 is SNTAGT. CDR3 length: 14 amino acids. Here the CDR3 DNA reads TGTGCCAGCAGTGCGGACCGGGACACCTACGAGCAGTACTTC. Protein product: CASSADRDTYEQYF.

This chain joins TRBV12-3 or TRBV12-4 and TRBJ1-4; 7 nucleotides line up with TRBD1. V dropped 3 bases and J dropped 0; count of bases not matched to a gene: 7. CDR3 size: 17 residues. The CDR3 DNA is TGTGCCAGCAGTTTCCTACCGGGACAGTCAACTAATGAAAAACTGTTTTTT. As protein: CASSFLPGQSTNEKLFF.

The chain is built from TRBV28 and TRBJ2-7; D possibly corresponds to TRBD2 (5 bases). CDR3 size: 15 residues. Per germline, CDR1 MDHEN and CDR2 SYDVKM. With 2 bases removed from V and 0 bases from J, the gap between germline ends came to 11 bases. The CDR3 loop is CASSLRGPSSYEQYF. The DNA for the CDR3 is TGTGCCAGCAGTTTAAGAGGGCCCAGCTCCTACGAGCAGTACTTC.

This clonotype has only a few counts. The chain recombines TRBV3-1 with TRBJ2-1; 8 bases map to TRBD2. Germline V gives CDR1 LGHDT, CDR2 YNNKEL (reference sequence). After removal of 1 base from V and 5 bases from J, the junction contained 7 bases not matched to a gene. CDR3 length equals 16 residues. This CDR3 reads CASSQVPAGEDNEQFF. The CDR3 DNA reads TGTGCCAGCAGCCAAGTTCCAGCGGGAGAGGACAATGAGCAGTTCTTC.

The rearrangement links TRBV5-1 to TRBJ1-2; TRBD1 might be the D (5 bases). Germline CDR1 is SGHRS and CDR2 is YFSETQ. The CDR3 length is 13 residues. V dropped 4 bases and J dropped 2 bases, with 9 bases sitting between them. The CDR3 DNA follows: TGCGCCAGCAGCGCGGAGGGGAACTATGGCTACACCTTC. Protein sequence: CASSAEGNYGYTF.

With respect to this clonotype: At one end the junction does not follow the germline gene, possibly because of a read error. The chain couples TRBV29-1 to TRBJ1-1, with a possible D match to TRBD1 (5 bases). Germline V gives CDR1 SQVTM, CDR2 ANQGSEA. The CDR3 spans 13 residues. In nucleotides, the CDR3 is TGCAGCGCAGACGAGGGGCTGAACCCTGAAGCTTTCTTT. This encodes CSADEGLNPEAFF.

The chain is built from TRBV27 and TRBJ2-3; perhaps D is TRBD1 or TRBD2 (5 bases each). From germline, CDR1 is MNHEY and CDR2 SMNVEV (reference sequence). This CDR3 has 14 amino acids. Trimming took off 5 bases at V and 5 bases at J, with 14 bases between the two ends. The CDR3 DNA follows: TGTGCCAGCAGTGCCCTGGGACGTGGAGATACGCAGTATTTT. As protein: CASSALGRGDTQYF.

The chain employs TRBV6-1 and TRBJ2-7, with D perhaps matching TRBD1 (5 bases). The germline gives CDR1 MNHNS, CDR2 SASEGT. The V end was cut by 6 bases, the J end by 2 bases, with 14 bases between. This CDR3 has 14 amino acids. Written as DNA, the CDR3 is TGTGCCAGCAGACCCCAGGGATTTACCTACGAGCAGTACGTC. As protein: CASRPQGFTYEQYV.

The CDR3 nucleotides read TGTGCCAGTAGTATAACAGGGGATTCACCCCTCCACTTT. This encodes CASSITGDSPLHF. The genes are TRBV19 and TRBJ1-6; 7 positions match TRBD1. Looked up from germline, CDR1 is LNHDA and CDR2 is SQIVND (reference sequence). The CDR3 spans 13 residues. V trimming: 2 bases; J trimming: 8 bases; junction bases outside the gene matches: 0.

V gene TRBV4-1 combines with J gene TRBJ2-7; the D gene could be TRBD1 or TRBD2 (5 bases each). Deletions cut 1 base from V and 4 bases from J, with 5 bases between. CDR1 and CDR2 from the germline V gene are MGHRA and YSYEKL. This CDR3 spans 12 amino acids. The CDR3 loop is CASSQGGYEQYF. DNA of the CDR3: TGCGCCAGCAGCCAAGGGGGGTACGAGCAGTACTTC.

The chain couples TRBV9 to TRBJ2-5, with 14 positions matching TRBD2. The trim removed 2 bases at V and 5 bases at J, leaving 2 bases unmatched. CDR3 length: 15 residues. Germline V CDR1 and CDR2: SGDLS, YYNGEE. For the CDR3, the DNA is TGTGCCAGCAGCGTCGGGACTAGCGGGAGTGAGACCCAGTACTTC. This gives the protein CASSVGTSGSETQYF.

The rearrangement links TRBV7-9 to TRBJ2-1, with D uncertain. The germline V gene encodes CDR1 SEHNR and CDR2 FQNEAQ (reference sequence). The V and J ends lost 4 bases and 5 bases respectively, with 9 bases between them. This CDR3 has 13 amino acids. The CDR3 here is CASSSALDNEQFF. For the CDR3, the DNA is TGTGCCAGCAGCTCCGCCCTCGACAATGAGCAGTTCTTC.

The CDR3 sequence is CASSPTSGSYNEQFF. The CDR3 DNA reads as TGTGCCAGCAGTCCCACTAGCGGGTCCTACAATGAGCAGTTCTTC. This sequence joins TRBV12-3 or TRBV12-4 and TRBJ2-1; 9 nucleotides line up with TRBD2. This CDR3 contains 15 residues. The ends lost 5 bases at V and 1 base at J; junction bases unmatched: 3.

This clonotype was recorded a few times. The DNA for the CDR3 is TGTGCCAGCAGTTATTTACCGGGACCCTACGAGCAGTACGTC. Protein sequence: CASSYLPGPYEQYV. The V and J genes are TRBV6-2 or TRBV6-3 and TRBJ2-7, with D possibly called TRBD1 or TRBD2 (5 bases each). This CDR3 comprises 14 residues. Between the trimmed V and J ends, which lost 3 bases and 2 bases, there was a span of 11 bases. The germline gives CDR1 MNHEY, CDR2 SVGEGT.

This chain uses TRBV12-3 or TRBV12-4 with TRBJ1-3; D not resolved. Deletions cut 3 bases from V and 0 bases from J, with 9 bases between. The CDR3 loop spans 15 amino acids. CDR3 in DNA: TGTGCCAGCAGTTTCATAAGCTCCTCTGGAAACACCATATATTTT. Translation: CASSFISSSGNTIYF.

This clonotype was detected only a few times. The chain uses TRBV11-2 and TRBJ2-1; D uncertain. V was trimmed by 6 bases and J by 0 bases, leaving 15 bases between them. Looked up from germline, CDR1 is SGHAT and CDR2 is FQNNGV. This CDR3 region has 16 residues. CDR3 in DNA: TGTGCCAGCAGTATCCTGGGCTCCAGCTCCTACAATGAGCAGTTCTTC. Its protein product is CASSILGSSSYNEQFF.

The chain recombines TRBV2 with TRBJ2-1, with TRBD1 matching 10 bases. The closer fit of TRBJ2-7 to the DNA end suggests the J call may be wrong. From germline, CDR1 is SNHLY and CDR2 FYNNEI. This CDR3 region has 14 residues. The CDR3 here is CASSEGQGFYEQYV. The CDR3 coding sequence is TGTGCCAGCAGTGAGGGACAGGGGTTTTACGAGCAGTACGTC.

V usage is TRBV7-2 and J usage is TRBJ2-3, with D maybe TRBD1 (6 bases). Germline V gene sequence: CDR1 SGHTA, CDR2 FQGNSA. The CDR3 length is 16 residues. V lost 4 bases, J lost 0 bases, and 14 bases lay in between. DNA for the CDR3: TGTGCCAGCAGCTCCTTAGGGGGTTACAGCACAGATACGCAGTATTTT. Its protein is CASSSLGGYSTDTQYF.

The chain combines TRBV6-5 with TRBJ1-2; D is possibly TRBD1 (5 bases). V shed 7 bases and J shed 3 bases, with 12 bases lying between them. CDR1 and CDR2 (germline): MNHEY, SVGAGI. This CDR3 spans 13 amino acids. CDR3 in DNA: TGTGCCAGCAATGGGGGGTACGACTATGGCTACACCTTC. Translating gives CASNGGYDYGYTF.

CDR3 sequence: CASSQVSGGGEPQHF. Here the CDR3 DNA reads TGTGCCAGCAGCCAAGTTTCCGGGGGCGGTGAGCCCCAGCATTTT. The chain is built from TRBV3-1 and TRBJ1-5, with a weak D call TRBD1 (6 bases). CDR1 is LGHDT and CDR2 is YNNKEL in the germline V gene (reference sequence). CDR3 length equals 15 residues. V shed 1 base and J shed 8 bases, with 15 bases lying between them. The entire variable domain, with the rest obtained from reference TRBV3-1 and TRBJ1-5, is as follows: DTAVSQTPKYLVTQMGNDKSIKCEQNLGHDTMYWYKQDSKKFLKIMFSYNNKELIINETVPNRFSPKSPDKAHLNLHINSLELGDSAVYFCASSQVSGGGEPQHFGDGTRLSIL.

The chain is built from TRBV29-1 and TRBJ2-1; 7 bases align to TRBD2. CDR1 and CDR2 from the germline V gene are SQVTM and ANQGSEA. V lost 8 bases, J lost 5 bases, and 12 bases stayed unmatched. This CDR3 contains 14 residues. DNA of the CDR3: TGCAGCTTCAGGTGGGGGAGGGGCGACAATGAGCAGTTCTTC. This sequence encodes CSFRWGRGDNEQFF.

This chain links TRBV5-6 with TRBJ2-3; TRBD2 aligns across 16 bases. Per germline, CDR1 SGHDT and CDR2 YYEEEE. The length of the CDR3 is 17 residues. With V trimmed by 4 bases and J by 1 base, 3 bases remained unmatched. The CDR3 bases are TGTGCCAGCAGCATGGGACTAGCGGGGGGGCGCACAGATACGCAGTATTTT. It codes for CASSMGLAGGRTDTQYF.

The CDR3 region is CATSSDGYTATTEDTQYF. DNA of the CDR3: TGTGCCACCAGCTCAGACGGGTACACAGCGACTACTGAGGATACGCAGTATTTT. The chain employs TRBV15 and TRBJ2-3; D might be TRBD2 (5 bases). The CDR3 covers 18 residues. CDR1 and CDR2 from the germline V gene are LNHNV and YYDKDF (reference sequence). The V gene lost 5 bases and the J gene lost 6 bases, with 27 bases spanning the gap.

J is TRBJ1-1 and V is TRBV4-1; D might be TRBD1 (6 bases). The CDR3 loop spans 18 amino acids. V lost 1 base, J lost 5 bases, and 23 bases lay in between. Germline V gene lookup returns CDR1 MGHRA and CDR2 YSYEKL. CDR3 amino acids: CASSQGAQGFIIRTEAFF. The CDR3 coding sequence is TGCGCCAGCAGCCAAGGGGCCCAGGGGTTTATCATTCGTACTGAAGCTTTCTTT.

This chain uses TRBV2 with TRBJ2-1, with TRBD2 matching 9 bases. The germline V gene has CDR1 SNHLY and CDR2 FYNNEI. The CDR3 extends over 18 amino acids. With V trimmed by 7 bases and J by 7 bases, 20 bases remained unmatched. Here the CDR3 reads CASTFDLASGTVWNEQFF. The CDR3 DNA reads TGTGCCAGCACCTTTGATTTAGCTAGCGGGACGGTCTGGAATGAGCAGTTCTTC.